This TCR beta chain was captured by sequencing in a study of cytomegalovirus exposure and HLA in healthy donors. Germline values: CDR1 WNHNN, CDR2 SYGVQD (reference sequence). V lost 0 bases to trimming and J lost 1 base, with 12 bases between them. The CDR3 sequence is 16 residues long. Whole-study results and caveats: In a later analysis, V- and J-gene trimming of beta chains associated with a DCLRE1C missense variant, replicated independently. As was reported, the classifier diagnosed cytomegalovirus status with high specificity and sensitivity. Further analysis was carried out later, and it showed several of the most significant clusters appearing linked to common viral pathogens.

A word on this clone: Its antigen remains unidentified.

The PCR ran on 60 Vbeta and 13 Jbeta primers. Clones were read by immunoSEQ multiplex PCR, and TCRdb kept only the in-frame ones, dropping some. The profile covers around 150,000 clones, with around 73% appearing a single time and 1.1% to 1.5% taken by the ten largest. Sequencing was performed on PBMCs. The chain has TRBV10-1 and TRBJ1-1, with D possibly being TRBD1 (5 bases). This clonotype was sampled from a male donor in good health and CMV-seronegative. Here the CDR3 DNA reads TGCGCCAGCAGTGAGTCGACGACAGCTAAGAACACTGAAGCTTTCTTT. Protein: CASSESTTAKNTEAFF.